This T cell receptor (beta chain) was documented in a study of shared clonotypes between healthy human individuals. Study findings and constraints: The researchers took only blood, and tissue repertoires probably look different. Sequencing of the sorted subsets was shown by rarefaction to be incomplete despite large depth.

As for this clone: Its antigen is as yet unknown.

The data were produced by immunoSEQ multiplex PCR, yet TCRdb's version contains in-frame clones alone and is incomplete. The sample lists under 600,000 clones; 95% to 97% were seen once. The material sequenced was naive CD4+ T cells sorted from blood. This sample's subset: CD45RA+ positively selected. This sequence originates from a woman aged 25 to 39 in good health.

In nucleotides, the CDR3 is TGTGCCAGCAGCGAGACGGTGTCTGGCAGTGAGCAGTTCTTC. Residues: CASSETVSGSEQFF. The J gene is TRBJ2-1, the V gene TRBV11-2; D unresolved. The CDR3 extends over 14 amino acids. CDR1 is SGHAT and CDR2 is FQNNGV in the germline V gene. Trimming shortened V by 5 bases and J by 9 bases, and 17 bases separated the two germline ends.